This T cell receptor beta chain was sequenced during a study of T cell changes during pregnancy in multiple sclerosis. There are 16 residues in the CDR3. Germline V gene lookup returns CDR1 SGDLS and CDR2 YYNGEE. The V end lost 2 bases, the J end lost 0 bases, and 15 bases lay between the germline ends. Sequencing was performed with immunoSEQ multiplex PCR; in TCRdb, only in-frame clones are kept and a portion is missing. The sample records about 55,000 clones, roughly 92% being singletons. This rearrangement joins TRBV9 to TRBJ2-7; D may be TRBD2 (6 bases). The receptor's source is a female donor with multiple sclerosis, enrolled in a pregnancy study. The material sequenced was CD8+ T cells from peripheral blood mononuclear cells, taken in the third trimester of pregnancy. The DNA of the CDR3 is TGTGCCAGCAGCGTGGGAGCCCTGACTAGCTCCTACGAGCAGTACTTC. Amino acid sequence: CASSVGALTSSYEQYF.